This T cell receptor (beta chain) was captured by sequencing in a study of blood T cells in healthy people across ages. The CDR3 runs to 16 residues. V was clipped by 0 bases and J by 7 bases, with 15 bases between them. Germline loops: CDR1 SGHVS, CDR2 FQNEAQ. Alongside a J-beta primer mix, a sample-barcoded 5' primer served in a second PCR lasting roughly 6 to 12 cycles. Each CDR3 protein gets one entry after TCRdb re-called the 5' RACE reads with MiXCR. The sample holds approximately 800,000 distinct CDR3 sequences; 56% are singletons and the top ten take roughly 25%. The chain carries TRBV7-8 and TRBJ1-4; perhaps TRBD1 as D (5 bases). The clonotype originates from a man in his forties in good health. Sequencing was performed on blood. In DNA form, the CDR3 reads TGTGCCAGCAGCTTAGCCGTCGGGGGTTTGGCTGAAAAACTGTTTTTT. Protein product: CASSLAVGGLAEKLFF.